A selection of T cell receptor beta chains follows, all from one sample in a study of blood T cell repertoires in COVID-19. Some clones are missing from TCRdb's copy, which holds only in-frame ones; the method was immunoSEQ multiplex PCR. This repertoire shows over 200,000 clones, 70% to 90% found once; its top ten account for approximately 12%. Sequencing used peripheral blood. The receptor source for this set is a woman aged 18-29 years who had recovered from COVID-19. The conserved cysteine and the conserved F or W are not part of the CDR3 here. Fields, in order: V gene, D gene, J gene, CDR3 protein. D genes are given only for firm matches.

>TRBV5-1|-|TRBJ2-3
ASSSQADTQY
>TRBV4-1|TRBD1|TRBJ1-4
ASSQALTGREEKLF
>TRBV29-1|TRBD2|TRBJ2-1
SVRGGSSYNEQF
>TRBV6-2/TRBV6-3|TRBD1|TRBJ1-2
ASSDFEGQNYGYT
>TRBV4-2|-|TRBJ2-3
ASSQEQSSTSTDTQY
>TRBV27|-|TRBJ2-1
ASSSGVGEQF
>TRBV30|-|TRBJ2-1
AWSVFGEGPEF
>TRBV19|TRBD2|TRBJ2-1
ASRKSRTSGSSNEQF
>TRBV5-5|-|TRBJ1-5
ASSSLSLNQPQH
>TRBV9|TRBD1|TRBJ1-2
ASSVGQDYGYT
>TRBV18|-|TRBJ1-1
ASSQGRANTEAF
>TRBV5-6|-|TRBJ2-7
ASSLGDNAYEQY
>TRBV4-1|-|TRBJ2-1
ASSPYSGLNNEQF
>TRBV6-5|TRBD1|TRBJ1-5
ASSPVTGKGQPQH
>TRBV9|TRBD2|TRBJ2-3
ASSVEGLAGVTDTQY
>TRBV5-1|TRBD2|TRBJ2-5
ASSLGGGETQY
>TRBV6-1|-|TRBJ1-2
ASSERGWTSSYGYT
>TRBV30|TRBD1|TRBJ1-3
AWNRGSSGNTIY
>TRBV29-1|-|TRBJ2-3
SADRGGGTDTQY
>TRBV7-8|TRBD2|TRBJ2-1
ASSLWMASGTYNEQF
>TRBV19|-|TRBJ2-1
ASSIGRVTYNEQF
>TRBV4-3|TRBD1|TRBJ2-3
ASSRTGEADTQY
>TRBV19|-|TRBJ1-2
ASSTAGSAGYGYT
>TRBV30|TRBD1|TRBJ1-2
AWKTGGAPFRGYT
>TRBV4-1|-|TRBJ1-4
ASSSVPPGEGEKLF
>TRBV6-2/TRBV6-3|TRBD1|TRBJ1-1
ASSFGQGEAF
>TRBV5-6|TRBD1|TRBJ1-4
ASSYGQGVEKLF
>TRBV12-3/TRBV12-4|TRBD2|TRBJ2-5
ASNIAGEETQY
>TRBV6-5|TRBD2|TRBJ2-1
ASRTGTSGYNEQF
>TRBV2|-|TRBJ2-5
ASGQQETQY
>TRBV5-6|TRBD1|TRBJ2-1
ASSAGQGSMGVQF
>TRBV18|-|TRBJ2-7
ASSPRGPNSYEQY
>TRBV2|TRBD1|TRBJ1-2
ASSRDSTNYGYT
>TRBV27|TRBD1|TRBJ2-3
ASSFLTGPDTQY
>TRBV29-1|-|TRBJ1-2
SVPRRGGYGYT
>TRBV27|TRBD1|TRBJ1-3
ASSLTGAGGNTIY
>TRBV9|-|TRBJ2-5
ASSVATERETQY
>TRBV7-9|-|TRBJ1-5
ASSLNSGKGQPQH
>TRBV27|-|TRBJ1-6
ASSLFFPGGNSPLH
>TRBV5-4|-|TRBJ1-1
ASSPRTAPLNTEAF
>TRBV6-2/TRBV6-3|TRBD2|TRBJ2-3
ASSYTLAGESDTQY
>TRBV27|-|TRBJ1-2
ASSRPGGIGYT
>TRBV5-1|TRBD1|TRBJ1-4
ASSLGDSNEKLF
>TRBV30|TRBD1|TRBJ2-3
AWARTGTQY